The 25 T cell receptor beta chains given below trace back to one sample, sequenced in a study of T cells after yellow fever vaccination. TCRdb ran MiXCR on the 5' RACE reads and lists one entry per CDR3 protein. The sample includes 620,000 or so distinct CDR3 sequences, over 9% of them seen just once. Specimen: PBMCs, collected on the day of the yellow fever booster vaccination. These receptors were collected from a man aged 25-45 years who received the YFV17D yellow fever vaccine.

CDR3 sequence: CASSYSASGKVNEQFF. CDR3 nucleotide sequence: TGTGCCAGCAGTTACTCGGCTAGCGGGAAAGTGAATGAGCAGTTCTTC. The rearrangement uses TRBV6-5 and TRBJ2-1; 9 nucleotides match TRBD2. The V gene end was trimmed by 0 bases and the J gene end by 7 bases; junction bases not matched to a gene: 7. The CDR3 extends over 16 amino acids. From germline, CDR1 is MNHEY and CDR2 SVGAGI.

In this sample, this clonotype turned up a few times. This chain links TRBV29-1 with TRBJ2-5; no definite D call. The CDR3 is 12 residues long. Trimming cost V 4 bases and J 3 bases, with 9 bases left between them. CDR1 SQVTM and CDR2 ANQGSEA come from the germline V gene. In DNA, the CDR3 is TGCAGCGTTGTGGGGATAGAAGAGACCCAGTACTTC. Protein product: CSVVGIEETQYF. Using reference TRBV29-1 and TRBJ2-5 for the parts outside the CDR3, the full variable domain is SAVISQKPSRDICQRGTSLTIQCQVDSQVTMMFWYRQQPGQSLTLIATANQGSEATYESGFVIDKFPISRPNLTFSTLTVSNMSPEDSSIYLCSVVGIEETQYFGPGTRLLVL.

The V gene is TRBV2, the J gene TRBJ2-3; TRBD2 might be the D (5 bases). Trimming left V 7 bases short and J 3 bases short, with 8 bases between. The length of the CDR3 is 12 residues. From germline, CDR1 is SNHLY and CDR2 FYNNEI. The CDR3 loop reads CASTGETDTQYF. The CDR3 DNA reads TGTGCCAGCACCGGGGAAACAGATACGCAGTATTTT.

CDR3 sequence (DNA): TGTGCCAGCAGTTTAGGCGCTAGCGGGCCGACCTACGAGCAGTACTTC. It is translated as CASSLGASGPTYEQYF. The chain is built from TRBV28 and TRBJ2-7, with 8 nucleotides matching TRBD2. The CDR3 is 16 residues long. V trimming: 2 bases; J trimming: 2 bases; junction bases outside the gene matches: 8. The germline CDR1 and CDR2 sequences are MDHEN and SYDVKM.

A note on this clonotype: The junction shows a germline mismatch at one end, possibly a read error. The chain employs TRBV5-5 and TRBJ1-5, with 7 bases matching TRBD1. The CDR3 is 17 residues long. Germline CDR1 reads SGHKS; CDR2 reads YYEKEE (reference sequence). The CDR3 spells CASRLEAHRGINQPQHF. DNA of the CDR3: TGTGCCAGCAGATTGGAGGCGCACAGGGGAATCAATCAGCCCCAGCATTTT. The variable domain in full, with the rest retrieved from reference TRBV5-5 and TRBJ1-5, is DAGVTQSPTHLIKTRGQQVTLRCSPISGHKSVSWYQQVLGQGPQFIFQYYEKEERGRGNFPDRFSARQFPNYSSELNVNALLLGDSALYLCASRLEAHRGINQPQHFGDGTRLSIL.

A few counts support this clonotype. The V call is TRBV7-8, the J call TRBJ2-3; 8 nucleotides match TRBD2. This CDR3 is 16 amino acids long. V was pared by 2 bases and J by 6 bases, with 10 bases of the junction left unmatched. Looked up from germline, CDR1 is SGHVS and CDR2 is FQNEAQ. This chain's CDR3 is CASSLRTSGGGDTQYF. CDR3 sequence (DNA): TGTGCCAGCAGCTTACGAACTAGCGGAGGGGGGGATACGCAGTATTTT. Complete variable domain (other parts from reference TRBV7-8 and TRBJ2-3): GAGVSQSPRYKVAKRGQDVALRCDPISGHVSLFWYQQALGQGPEFLTYFQNEAQLDKSGLPSDRFFAERPEGSVSTLKIQRTQQEDSAVYLCASSLRTSGGGDTQYFGPGTRLTVL.

This clonotype was observed a handful of times. The rearrangement links TRBV20-1 to TRBJ2-1; 10 nucleotides align to TRBD1. This CDR3 comprises 13 residues. Germline V CDR1 and CDR2: DFQATT, SNEGSKA (reference sequence). V lost 6 bases to trimming and J lost 9 bases; unmatched junction nucleotides: 8. The chain's CDR3 is CSAPRTGGGEQFF. Written as DNA, the CDR3 is TGCAGTGCCCCTCGGACAGGGGGGGGTGAGCAGTTCTTC.

The V call is TRBV7-2, the J call TRBJ2-2; tentatively, D is TRBD1 (7 bases). The V gene lost 1 base and the J gene lost 5 bases, with 14 bases spanning the gap. From germline, CDR1 is SGHTA and CDR2 FQGNSA. The CDR3 is made up of 16 amino acids. The CDR3 coding sequence is TGTGCCAGCAGCTTAGGTCCAGGGGGGAGGACCGGGGAGCTGTTTTTT. It translates to CASSLGPGGRTGELFF.

The chain combines TRBV5-6 with TRBJ2-2; tentatively, D is TRBD2 (6 bases). The CDR3 is 12 amino acids. Germline V CDR1 and CDR2: SGHDT, YYEEEE. Trimming cost V 4 bases and J 7 bases, with 8 bases left between them. The CDR3 coding sequence is TGTGCCAGCAGCGCGGGGCACGGGGAGCTGTTTTTT. As protein: CASSAGHGELFF.

This chain connects TRBV20-1 to TRBJ2-7; perhaps TRBD2 as D (6 bases). The germline gives CDR1 DFQATT, CDR2 SNEGSKA (reference sequence). The V end was cut by 1 base, the J end by 0 bases, with 16 bases between. This CDR3 region has 16 residues. The CDR3, as DNA: TGCAGTGCTAGAGCTTTAACTAGCCTTAGCTCCTACGAGCAGTACTTC. This codes for CSARALTSLSSYEQYF.

This clonotype has just a few counts. This chain connects TRBV15 to TRBJ1-1; D may be TRBD1 (6 bases). V lost 5 bases and J 4 bases, leaving 17 bases between the germline ends. The germline gives CDR1 LNHNV, CDR2 YYDKDF (reference sequence). This CDR3 comprises 15 residues. For the CDR3, the DNA is TGTGCCACCAGCGGAGCCTCCGGGACATTCACTGAAGCTTTCTTT. Encoded protein: CATSGASGTFTEAFF.

The gene calls are TRBV24-1 and TRBJ1-1, with D maybe TRBD1 (6 bases). Germline CDR1 KGHDR, CDR2 SFDVKD. This CDR3 spans 12 amino acids. The V end lost 10 bases, the J end lost 1 base, and 9 bases lay between the germline ends. The CDR3 loop is CATGAANTEAFF. The CDR3 DNA reads TGTGCCACGGGGGCGGCGAACACTGAAGCTTTCTTT.

This clonotype was detected ten times or more. The V and J genes are TRBV5-1 and TRBJ2-7, with D possibly matching TRBD1 (6 bases). The germline V and J ends were trimmed by 2 bases and 4 bases, with 10 bases remaining between them. CDR1 is SGHRS, CDR2 YFSETQ, per germline. This CDR3 region has 13 residues. The chain's CDR3 is CASSFGQRYEQYF. CDR3 nucleotide sequence: TGCGCCAGCAGCTTTGGACAGCGTTACGAGCAGTACTTC.

The chain carries TRBV4-2 and TRBJ2-7, with 11 bases matching TRBD2. Germline values: CDR1 LGHNA, CDR2 YNFKEQ. The length of the CDR3 is 15 residues. V lost 0 bases, J lost 6 bases, and 4 bases stayed unmatched. CDR3 sequence (DNA): TGTGCCAGCAGCCAAGATTCCCTAGCGGGAGGCGAGCAGTACTTC. This sequence encodes CASSQDSLAGGEQYF.

The J gene is TRBJ1-1, the V gene TRBV11-2; D gene ambiguous. V lost 4 bases to trimming and J lost 1 base, with 16 bases between them. Germline lookup yields CDR1 SGHAT and CDR2 FQNNGV. The CDR3 is 16 amino acids. CDR3 amino acids: CASSSNGEMGNTEAFF. CDR3 DNA: TGTGCCAGCAGCTCTAACGGGGAAATGGGGAACACTGAAGCTTTCTTT.

In this sample, this clonotype turned up many times. This chain uses TRBV10-3 with TRBJ2-2, with 9 positions matching TRBD2. Germline V CDR1 and CDR2: ENHRY, SYGVKD. There are 14 residues in the CDR3. Trimming at V came to 10 bases and at J to 3 bases, leaving 6 bases not matched to a gene. The CDR3 loop is CATGTSPDTGELFF. CDR3 coding DNA: TGTGCCACCGGGACTAGCCCCGACACCGGGGAGCTGTTTTTT.

The chain uses TRBV30 and TRBJ2-7, with D tentatively TRBD2 (5 bases). Deletions cut 2 bases from V and 0 bases from J, with 14 bases between. CDR1 is GTSNPN and CDR2 is SVGIG in the germline V gene (reference sequence). The CDR3 contains 15 residues. The CDR3 region is CAWSTSGKNSYEQYF. Here the CDR3 DNA reads TGTGCCTGGAGTACGAGCGGAAAAAACTCCTACGAGCAGTACTTC.

This clonotype was counted between two and nine times. The gene calls are TRBV19 and TRBJ1-3; D is unclear. The V and J ends lost 3 bases and 0 bases respectively, with 9 bases between them. CDR1 and CDR2 from the germline V gene are LNHDA and SQIVND (reference sequence). The CDR3 length is 15 residues. The CDR3 bases are TGTGCCAGTAGTATTGCGACAATCTCTGGAAACACCATATATTTT. Its translation: CASSIATISGNTIYF.

Many counts were recorded for this clonotype. The chain joins TRBV5-6 to TRBJ2-1; 11 bases are a match to TRBD2. Trimming cost V 1 base and J 8 bases; bases outside gene matches: 8. Germline CDR1 reads SGHDT; CDR2 reads YYEEEE. This CDR3 comprises 16 residues. CDR3 protein: CASSLLTSGSKYEQFF. The CDR3 region has the DNA TGTGCCAGCAGCTTGCTTACTAGCGGGAGTAAATATGAGCAGTTCTTC.

This clonotype was found a few times. This chain links TRBV11-2 with TRBJ2-2; TRBD1 aligns across 8 bases. V dropped 3 bases and J dropped 6; count of bases not matched to a gene: 6. Germline lookup yields CDR1 SGHAT and CDR2 FQNNGV. CDR3 length: 15 amino acids. CDR3 nucleotides: TGTGCCAGCAGCTTCGAGGACAGGGTGGCCGGGGAGCTGTTTTTT. It codes for CASSFEDRVAGELFF.

This chain links TRBV11-3 with TRBJ2-1, with D possibly TRBD2 on 5 matching bases. The CDR3 loop spans 13 amino acids. V dropped 7 bases and J dropped 7 bases, with 14 bases sitting between them. The germline gives CDR1 SGHNT, CDR2 YENEEA. The CDR3 sequence is CASKALEENEQFF. The CDR3 nucleotides read TGTGCCAGCAAGGCATTGGAGGAGAATGAGCAGTTCTTC.

The V call is TRBV27, the J call TRBJ2-6; the D gene could be TRBD1 or TRBD2 (6 bases each). Germline CDR1 is MNHEY and CDR2 is SMNVEV (reference sequence). V lost 8 bases, J lost 0 bases, and 17 bases lay in between. The CDR3 sequence is 17 residues long. CDR3 in amino acids: CASQRGPLHSGANVLTF. Here the CDR3 DNA reads TGTGCCAGCCAACGGGGGCCCTTACACTCTGGGGCCAACGTCCTGACTTTC.

The rearrangement uses TRBV5-4 and TRBJ1-1; D not certain. The CDR3 sequence is 12 residues long. Germline CDR1 and CDR2: SGHNT and YYREEE (reference sequence). The V gene lost 1 base and the J gene lost 6 bases, with 7 bases spanning the gap. This CDR3 reads CASSLWAAEAFF. The DNA of the CDR3 is TGTGCCAGCAGCTTGTGGGCAGCTGAAGCTTTCTTT.

Worth noting for this clonotype: A much larger clone sits a single nucleotide away, making a read error possible. In DNA form, the CDR3 reads TGTGCCAGCAGTTACCTCCCTAACAATGAGCAGTTCTTC. It is translated as CASSYLPNNEQFF. This chain links TRBV6-2 or TRBV6-3 with TRBJ2-1; no firm D call. The CDR3 totals 13 residues. Germline values: CDR1 MNHEY, CDR2 SVGEGT. Trimming removed 2 bases from V and 5 bases from J, with 7 bases in between.

This clonotype appeared a few times. V and J are TRBV29-1 and TRBJ2-5, with TRBD2 matching over 8 bases. The V segment lost 0 bases and the J segment 4 bases; nucleotides outside the gene matches: 1. This CDR3 is 13 amino acids long. Germline values: CDR1 SQVTM, CDR2 ANQGSEA. The CDR3 spells CSVEDLAGETQYF. In DNA form, the CDR3 reads TGCAGCGTTGAAGACCTAGCGGGAGAGACCCAGTACTTC.